This T cell receptor (beta chain) was identified in a study of blood T cell repertoires in COVID-19 (dated by TCRdb to the early 2020s). Study-level background: Samples covering the acute and convalescent phases of COVID-19 were provided by collaborators in the United States, Italy and Spain. The material from the prospective study consisted of cDNA or gDNA derived from T cells, B-cell-depleted T cells, or PBMCs. The dataset comprised deeply sampled blood TCRbeta repertoires from subjects exposed to, actively infected with, or recovered from COVID-19. The repertoires were released in a freely available public database intended as a resource for research on the immune response to SARS-CoV-2. The samples were drawn from the first 160 participants of the ongoing ImmuneRACE study and from over 950 subjects provided by 6 global collaborators. Sample metadata almost always included a de-identified subject ID, COVID-19 status, age in years and sex. Where HLA class I and class II types were available, the types were taken from metadata supplied by the sample provider, not from assay-based typing. Broader findings and caveats from the paper: Clinical and demographic metadata were provided uncurated, with the amount varying by source and participant.

About this clone: Its antigen target is currently unknown. No quality values exist for individual bases; no much larger clone is one base distant.

Participants in the prospective study were aged about 18 to 90 years, lived in about two dozen United States geographic areas, and enrolled through a virtual design. Cohort assignment in the prospective study relied on participant-reported clinical history from a screening survey and a study questionnaire. Each participant in the prospective study had whole blood, serum and a nasopharyngeal or oropharyngeal swab collected by mobile phlebotomists. Over a roughly 2-month period, participants in the prospective study had the option of providing additional blood draws and questionnaires. Blood samples from the prospective study were shipped frozen or at room temperature prior to DNA extraction. TCRbeta CDR3 regions were amplified from genomic DNA by means of the immunoSEQ Assay, a bias-controlled multiplex PCR. Under the source paper's analysis protocol: Nucleated cell counts per sample were estimated from amplification of reference gene primers within the assay. To quantify the absolute abundance of each unique TCRbeta CDR3 rearrangement, sequence reads were collapsed and filtered. For each sample, productive Simpson clonality was calculated as the square root of Simpson's diversity index across productive rearrangements. Drawn from immuneACCESS, this table holds only the in-frame rearrangements with V and J called that TCRdb kept. Clones are partly lost; checked studies trace under half to an unresolved V gene and leave the rest unexplained. The V and J calls and the clone size are those of that table, but D and trimming were determined from the DNA. The sample table contains about 220,000 clones; only one count was recorded for roughly nine tenths of them. Roughly 3% of the sample rests with the top ten.

This sequence was found in a woman aged 18 to 35 in a cohort exposed to, infected with or recovered from COVID-19 (not recorded which). Sequencing was performed on PBMCs or T cells enriched from blood (not recorded which).

The CDR3 region reads CASSRTGINQPQHF. The DNA is TGTGCCAGCAGCCGGACAGGGATCAATCAGCCCCAGCATTTT. The sequence links TRBV5-5 to TRBJ1-5; 8 of the junction bases match TRBD1. CDR1 and CDR2 are drawn from the germline V gene (reference sequence): SGHKS, YYEKEE. For this chain, trimming is 4 bases at the V end and 3 bases at the J end, and the number of junction bases without a gene match is 3. The CDR3 measures 14 amino acids from cysteine to phenylalanine. The retained sequence is limited to the CDR3, 42 bases, with the frame set at the first base.